This T cell receptor (beta chain) originates from a study of T-cell reconstitution after alpha-beta-depleted transplantation in children. Study observations and caveats: It was reported that alpha-beta T cells came from several hundred expanded graft clones (about two months after transplant). The main origin of T-cell counts and diversity one year after transplant was newly produced T cells. It was surviving recipient T cells and thymic progenitors that gave some patients high TCRbeta diversity at day 60.

Unique molecular identifiers were built into the TCRbeta library. TCRdb analysed the PCR reads with MiXCR anew, one entry per CDR3 protein. The sample contains 84,000 or so distinct CDR3 sequences, about 14% of which appear only once. Per the germline V gene, CDR1 is SGHRS and CDR2 is YFSETQ. Deletions cut 2 bases from V and 4 bases from J, with 12 bases between. The CDR3 consists of 14 residues. This clonotype has only a few counts. Its antigen is as yet unknown. This chain uses TRBV5-1 with TRBJ1-2; D gene ambiguous. Source: PBMCs, mostly from graft donor cells, taken 180 days after TCRalphabeta/CD19-depleted stem cell transplant. This clonotype originated in a male patient between 2 and 10 years old who had a stem cell transplant for acute lymphoblastic leukemia, so the T cells may come from the graft donor. The CDR3 bases are TGCGCCAGCAGCTTTTTAGGTACGTCCTATGGCTACACCTTC. This translates into CASSFLGTSYGYTF.